This T cell receptor (beta chain) was retrieved from a study of PD-1 blockade in classical Hodgkin lymphoma. Overall study: The study gave patients nivolumab 3 mg/kg intravenously every 2 weeks. General study results and limits: A significant rise in TCR diversity by C4D1 was seen for CD4+ but not CD8+ cells.

About this clone itself: Its matching antigen is unknown.

The CDR3 extends over 16 amino acids. Unmatched junction bases numbered 11, after V lost 7 bases and J lost 3 bases. Germline assignment: CDR1 MGHRA and CDR2 YSYEKL. Each of the patients experienced relapse following autologous stem cell transplantation, and their brentuximab vedotin exposure differed. Produced via immunoSEQ multiplex PCR; TCRdb's table is partial and in-frame only. The repertoire holds some 30,000 clones, with approximately 70% as singletons. Sequenced material: peripheral blood mononuclear cells (PBMCs), taken before the second cycle of nivolumab. The chain combines TRBV4-1 with TRBJ1-2; 10 bases align to TRBD1. The origin of this receptor is a human donor with classical Hodgkin lymphoma. CDR3 protein: CASTTSQTGGHYGYTF. Here the CDR3 DNA reads TGCGCCAGCACCACCTCCCAGACAGGGGGCCACTATGGCTACACCTTC.